The T cell receptor (beta chain) described here comes from a study of T cell responses to AZD1222 COVID-19 vaccine. Measured with immunoSEQ multiplex PCR; TCRdb has only the in-frame clones, and not every one. The sample contains about 140,000 clones, more than 75% of which appear only once. Germline-derived CDR1 and CDR2 are MNHEY and SVGAGI. Trimming pared 11 bases from V and 4 bases from J, leaving 6 bases between. The CDR3 runs to 10 residues. This material consisted of peripheral blood, taken 28 days after the second AZD1222 dose. The J gene is TRBJ1-3, the V gene TRBV6-5; D ambiguous. The sequence was collected from an adult who received the AZD1222 COVID-19 vaccine. CDR3 DNA sequence: TGTGCCTCAAAGGGAAACACCATATATTTT. Its protein product is CASKGNTIYF.